Presented here are 5 T cell receptor beta chains from one specimen sequenced in a study of chemoradiotherapy in HPV16-positive cancers. The table came from immunoSEQ multiplex PCR; TCRdb's copy has only in-frame clones and leaves some out. The sample contains 10,000 to 14,000 clones, 90% to 95% of which appear only once. This material consisted of blood, taken from a patient who underwent chemoradiotherapy. The origin of the receptors is a human donor with HPV-associated anogenital cancer.

The chain joins TRBV6-5 to TRBJ1-5; D is unclear. The germline CDR1 and CDR2 sequences are MNHEY and SVGAGI. The CDR3 sequence is 13 residues long. V lost 2 bases and J 4 bases, leaving 6 bases between the germline ends. The CDR3 protein is CASSYTGNQPQHF. The CDR3, as DNA: TGTGCCAGCAGTTACACCGGGAATCAGCCCCAGCATTTT.

The J gene is TRBJ2-1, the V gene TRBV6-5; possible D gene TRBD1, 5 bases. This CDR3 is built from 14 residues. CDR1 is MNHEY and CDR2 is SVGAGI in the germline V gene. The V and J ends lost 0 bases and 10 bases respectively, with 13 bases between them. The CDR3 sequence: CASSYSPRVAEQFF. The CDR3, as DNA: TGTGCCAGCAGTTACTCGCCCAGGGTTGCAGAGCAGTTCTTC.

The chain is built from TRBV5-5 and TRBJ1-5; TRBD1 matches at 7 bases. The CDR3 runs to 13 residues. The V gene's germline CDR1 is SGHKS and CDR2 YYEKEE (reference sequence). V shed 3 bases and J 6 bases; nucleotides not matched to a gene: 3. Written as DNA, the CDR3 is TGTGCCAGCAGCTCTAACAGGGGTCAGCCCCAGCATTTT. Encoded protein: CASSSNRGQPQHF. Variable domain in full (rest from reference TRBV5-5 and TRBJ1-5): DAGVTQSPTHLIKTRGQQVTLRCSPISGHKSVSWYQQVLGQGPQFIFQYYEKEERGRGNFPDRFSARQFPNYSSELNVNALLLGDSALYLCASSSNRGQPQHFGDGTRLSIL.

This clone was counted a single time. The chain links TRBV2 to TRBJ2-7; D is uncertain. Per germline, CDR1 SNHLY and CDR2 FYNNEI. Trimming left V 1 base short and J 3 bases short, with 1 base between. The CDR3 runs to 11 residues. CDR3 in DNA: TGTGCCAGCAGTGAAGACTACGAGCAGTACTTC. As protein: CASSEDYEQYF.

The rearrangement joins TRBV6-4 to TRBJ2-2, with D unclear. From germline, CDR1 is MRHNA and CDR2 SNTAGT. This CDR3 is built from 13 residues. The V gene lost 4 bases and the J gene lost 3 bases, with 6 bases spanning the gap. CDR3: CASSAGDTGELFF. For the CDR3, the DNA is TGTGCCAGCAGTGCAGGAGACACCGGGGAGCTGTTTTTT.